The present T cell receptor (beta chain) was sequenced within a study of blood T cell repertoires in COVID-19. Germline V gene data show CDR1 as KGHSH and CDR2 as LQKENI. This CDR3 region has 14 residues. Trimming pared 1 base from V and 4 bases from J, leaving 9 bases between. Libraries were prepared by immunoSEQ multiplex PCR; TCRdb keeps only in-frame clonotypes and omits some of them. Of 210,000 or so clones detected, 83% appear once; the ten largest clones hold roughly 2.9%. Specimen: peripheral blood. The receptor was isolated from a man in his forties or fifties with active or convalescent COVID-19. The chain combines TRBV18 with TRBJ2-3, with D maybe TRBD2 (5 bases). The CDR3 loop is CASSPRRGSDTQYF. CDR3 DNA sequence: TGTGCCAGCTCACCACGACGAGGGTCAGATACGCAGTATTTT.